Below are 20 T cell receptor beta chains sequenced from a single sample in a study of shared clonotypes between healthy human individuals. The naive CD8 subset, CD45RO-negative cells positively selected for CCR7, excluded terminally differentiated effector memory CD45RA+ cells. TCRdb keeps only in-frame clones here, not all; method: immunoSEQ multiplex PCR. This sample has around 2,000,000 clones, with about 95% found just once. The sample taken for sequencing was naive CD8+ T cells sorted from blood. These receptor sequences come from a young man in good health.

In DNA form, the CDR3 reads TGTGCCAGCAGCTTAAACAGGGGGGTCCACAATGAGCAGTTCTTC. This sequence encodes CASSLNRGVHNEQFF. V gene TRBV5-5 combines with J gene TRBJ2-1; 8 bases agree with TRBD1. The CDR3 runs 15 residues. Unmatched junction bases numbered 6, after V lost 2 bases and J lost 5 bases. From germline, CDR1 is SGHKS and CDR2 YYEKEE (reference sequence).

The chain's CDR3 is CASSTELQGNEQFF. The CDR3 DNA follows: TGTGCCAGCAGCACCGAATTACAGGGAAATGAGCAGTTCTTC. The chain joins TRBV11-2 to TRBJ2-1; perhaps TRBD1 as D (6 bases). Trimming pared 5 bases from V and 7 bases from J, leaving 15 bases between. The CDR3 loop spans 14 amino acids. Germline loops: CDR1 SGHAT, CDR2 FQNNGV.

This clone was detected once. Additional DNA sequences in this sample encode the identical CDR3. This chain uses TRBV4-1 with TRBJ2-7; 9 positions match TRBD1. The ends lost 1 base at V and 1 base at J; junction bases unmatched: 2. The CDR3 is made up of 15 amino acids. Germline V gene lookup returns CDR1 MGHRA and CDR2 YSYEKL. The CDR3 protein is CASSQGGTGSYEQYF. CDR3 in DNA: TGCGCCAGCAGCCAAGGCGGGACAGGGTCCTACGAGCAGTACTTC.

V and J are TRBV15 and TRBJ2-3, with TRBD1 matching over 7 bases. V was clipped by 5 bases and J by 4 bases; unmatched bases: 6. The CDR3 runs to 14 residues. Germline V gives CDR1 LNHNV, CDR2 YYDKDF (reference sequence). For the CDR3, the DNA is TGTGCCACCAGCCCCAGGGGGTTGGCAGATACGCAGTATTTT. It translates to CATSPRGLADTQYF. Supplemented by reference TRBV15 and TRBJ2-3, the full variable domain reads DAMVIQNPRYQVTQFGKPVTLSCSQTLNHNVMYWYQQKSSQAPKLLFHYYDKDFNNEADTPDNFQSRRPNTSFCFLDIRSPGLGDTAMYLCATSPRGLADTQYFGPGTRLTVL.

About this clone itself: The sample holds other DNA sequences that translate to the same CDR3. The chain combines TRBV27 with TRBJ1-2, with a weak D call TRBD1 (5 bases). V lost 3 bases and J 0 bases, leaving 8 bases between the germline ends. Germline V gives CDR1 MNHEY, CDR2 SMNVEV (reference sequence). The length of the CDR3 is 14 residues. CDR3 in amino acids: CASSFTGANYGYTF. The CDR3, as DNA: TGTGCCAGCAGTTTCACAGGAGCTAACTATGGCTACACCTTC.

The chain joins TRBV7-6 to TRBJ2-2; D remains ambiguous. CDR3 length: 14 amino acids. CDR1 and CDR2 (germline): SGHVS, FNYEAQ. Trimming removed 7 bases from V and 0 bases from J, with 9 bases in between. CDR3: CASKRSANTGELFF. The CDR3 DNA reads as TGTGCCAGCAAAAGGTCAGCGAACACCGGGGAGCTGTTTTTT.

This chain uses TRBV13 with TRBJ2-5; no clear D gene. This CDR3 comprises 16 residues. Germline loops: CDR1 PRHDT, CDR2 FYEKMQ (reference sequence). With 4 bases removed from V and 2 bases from J, the gap between germline ends came to 17 bases. CDR3: CASSSLSGPLQETQYF. Here the CDR3 DNA reads TGTGCCAGCAGCTCACTCTCCGGGCCTCTTCAAGAGACCCAGTACTTC.

This rearrangement joins TRBV5-1 to TRBJ1-1, with a tentative D call TRBD1 (5 bases). The V end was cut by 1 base, the J end by 4 bases, with 14 bases between. The CDR3 covers 15 residues. Germline CDR1 is SGHRS and CDR2 is YFSETQ. The CDR3 DNA follows: TGCGCCAGCAGCTTGTTGGAAGGGGAGGTCACTGAAGCTTTCTTT. Translated, it gives CASSLLEGEVTEAFF.

The J gene is TRBJ1-2, the V gene TRBV6-5; the match to TRBD1 covers 7 bases. With 8 bases clipped from V and 5 bases from J, the junction kept 8 bases outside the gene matches. The CDR3 runs to 13 residues. The germline gives CDR1 MNHEY, CDR2 SVGAGI. The CDR3 DNA is TGTGCCAGCGGGAGCAGGGGGAAATATGGCTACACCTTC. This sequence encodes CASGSRGKYGYTF.

The sample holds one count of this clone. V usage is TRBV29-1 and J usage is TRBJ2-7; D unresolved. CDR3 length equals 12 residues. The germline CDR1 and CDR2 sequences are SQVTM and ANQGSEA. V lost 2 bases and J 4 bases, leaving 9 bases between the germline ends. The DNA for the CDR3 is TGCAGCGTTGAACAGGAAGGGTACGAGCAGTACTTC. It is translated as CSVEQEGYEQYF.

V is TRBV19 and J is TRBJ2-1; D possibly uses TRBD1 or TRBD2 (5 bases each). The CDR3 is 15 amino acids. V was shortened by 5 bases and J by 3 bases, with 14 bases between the two germline ends. Looked up from germline, CDR1 is LNHDA and CDR2 is SQIVND (reference sequence). Here the CDR3 reads CASSSGSGIYNEQFF. In DNA form, the CDR3 reads TGTGCCAGTAGTTCGGGGTCAGGGATCTACAATGAGCAGTTCTTC. The whole variable domain, filled in from reference TRBV19 and TRBJ2-1, reads DGGITQSPKYLFRKEGQNVTLSCEQNLNHDAMYWYRQDPGQGLRLIYYSQIVNDFQKGDIAEGYSVSREKKESFPLTVTSAQKNPTAFYLCASSSGSGIYNEQFFGPGTRLTVL.

A note on this clone: Other DNA sequences in this specimen translate into the identical CDR3. The chain joins TRBV9 to TRBJ2-7, with D possibly being TRBD1 or TRBD2 (6 bases each). The CDR3 totals 14 residues. CDR1 and CDR2 (germline): SGDLS, YYNGEE. V was cut by 0 bases and J by 2 bases, with 9 bases left in between. The CDR3 sequence is CASSVGGATYEQYF. Written as DNA, the CDR3 is TGTGCCAGCAGCGTAGGGGGGGCTACCTACGAGCAGTACTTC.

The genes are TRBV28 and TRBJ2-7; D not resolved. CDR3 length equals 12 residues. Germline CDR1 is MDHEN and CDR2 is SYDVKM. Trimming removed 5 bases from V and 7 bases from J, with 12 bases in between. In DNA form, the CDR3 reads TGTGCCAGCAGTCAATTTTGGTTAGAGCAGTACTTC. Translating it yields CASSQFWLEQYF.

The chain joins TRBV2 to TRBJ1-2; 7 bases map to TRBD1. This CDR3 is 13 amino acids long. Germline CDR1 SNHLY, CDR2 FYNNEI. After removal of 5 bases from V and 4 bases from J, the junction contained 4 bases not matched to a gene. In nucleotides, the CDR3 is TGTGCCAGCAGTCCGACAGGGATCTATGGCTACACCTTC. It yields the protein CASSPTGIYGYTF.

The chain has TRBV7-9 and TRBJ2-1; no clear D. Germline CDR1 SEHNR, CDR2 FQNEAQ (reference sequence). V was shortened by 1 base and J by 9 bases, with 7 bases between the two germline ends. The CDR3 consists of 12 residues. DNA of the CDR3: TGTGCCAGCAGCTTAGATTCGGGTGAGCAGTTCTTC. Amino acids: CASSLDSGEQFF.

The genes are TRBV10-3 and TRBJ2-7; TRBD2 might be the D (6 bases). The CDR3 totals 15 residues. CDR1 and CDR2 (germline): ENHRY, SYGVKD. V dropped 0 bases and J dropped 3 bases, with 12 bases sitting between them. The CDR3 sequence: CAISESAGTFYEQYF. In nucleotides, the CDR3 is TGTGCCATCAGTGAGTCGGCGGGAACCTTCTACGAGCAGTACTTC.

V is TRBV6-8 and J is TRBJ2-3; perhaps TRBD2 as D (6 bases). Looked up from germline, CDR1 is MNHGY and CDR2 is SAAAGT. The CDR3 spans 14 residues. V shed 7 bases and J shed 1 base, with 12 bases lying between them. The CDR3 DNA is TGTGCCAGCACCCCCCAGCGGGGCACAGATACGCAGTATTTT. Its protein product is CASTPQRGTDTQYF.

The rearrangement links TRBV7-9 to TRBJ2-2; perhaps TRBD1 as D (6 bases). This CDR3 contains 17 residues. The ends were cut back, 3 bases at V and 7 bases at J, with 21 bases in the middle. Germline loops: CDR1 SEHNR, CDR2 FQNEAQ (reference sequence). CDR3 residues: CASSFSQGRVTDGELFF. The CDR3 region has the DNA TGTGCCAGCAGCTTTTCCCAGGGGCGCGTGACTGACGGGGAGCTGTTTTTT.

The CDR3 nucleotides read TGTGCCAGCAGTTCCAATCCCTCACTACGGTGGACAGATACGCAGTATTTT. This encodes CASSSNPSLRWTDTQYF. V gene TRBV27 combines with J gene TRBJ2-3, with D unresolved. CDR1 and CDR2 (germline): MNHEY, SMNVEV (reference sequence). V lost 4 bases to trimming and J lost 3 bases, with 20 bases between them. The CDR3 runs 17 residues.

This clone occurred once. The chain carries TRBV6-1 and TRBJ1-2; tentative D call: TRBD1 (5 bases). This CDR3 comprises 19 residues. The V gene's germline CDR1 is MNHNS and CDR2 SASEGT. The V and J ends lost 0 bases and 4 bases respectively, with 24 bases between them. CDR3 DNA: TGTGCCAGCAGTGAAGCCCCCTCGGGGTTAGGGGCTCTCATCTATGGCTACACCTTC. Amino acid sequence: CASSEAPSGLGALIYGYTF.